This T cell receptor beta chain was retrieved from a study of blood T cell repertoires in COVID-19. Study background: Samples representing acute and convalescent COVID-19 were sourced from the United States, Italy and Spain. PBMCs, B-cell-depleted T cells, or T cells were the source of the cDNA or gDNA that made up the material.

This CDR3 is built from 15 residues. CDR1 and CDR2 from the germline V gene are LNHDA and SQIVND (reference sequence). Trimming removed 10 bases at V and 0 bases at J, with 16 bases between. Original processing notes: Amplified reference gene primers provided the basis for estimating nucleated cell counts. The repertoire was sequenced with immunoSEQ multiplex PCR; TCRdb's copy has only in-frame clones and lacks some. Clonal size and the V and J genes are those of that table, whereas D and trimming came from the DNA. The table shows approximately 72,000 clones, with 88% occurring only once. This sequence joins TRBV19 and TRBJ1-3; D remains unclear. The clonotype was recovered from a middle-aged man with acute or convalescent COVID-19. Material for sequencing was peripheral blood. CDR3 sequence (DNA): TGTGCCACCGAGGTCCTCCGGGACTCTGGAAACACCATATATTTT. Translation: CATEVLRDSGNTIYF.